This T cell receptor beta chain stems from a study of T cell repertoires in cytomegalovirus infection. Looking at the study overall: Evidence of both CMV infection and a matching HLA type came from public TCR beta signatures.

TCRdb re-analysed the reads in MiXCR, keeping a single row per CDR3 protein. The repertoire holds 300,000 to 450,000 distinct CDR3 sequences, with approximately 18% as singletons. There are 16 residues in the CDR3. Between the trimmed V and J ends, which lost 0 bases and 7 bases, there was a span of 13 bases. Germline V gene lookup returns CDR1 SGHVS and CDR2 FQNEAQ. Findings of the study overall: CMV carriers having the relevant HLA were flagged by cumulative public TCR beta family frequency. Within the response measured ex vivo, HLA-C-restricted CMV-specific TCR beta clonotypes were dominant.

There are many counts of this clonotype. Its antigen is still unknown. The specimen sequenced was PBMCs. The TCR comes from a human donor in good health (CMV status not recorded). Some clones in this sample may be carry-over from other donors' samples. This sequence joins TRBV7-8 and TRBJ1-6; tentatively, D is TRBD1 (5 bases). The CDR3 DNA reads TGTGCCAGCAGCTTAGCGGGGGTCCTGGGGAATTCACCCCTCCACTTT. As protein: CASSLAGVLGNSPLHF. The full variable domain, completed using reference TRBV7-8 and TRBJ1-6, is GAGVSQSPRYKVAKRGQDVALRCDPISGHVSLFWYQQALGQGPEFLTYFQNEAQLDKSGLPSDRFFAERPEGSVSTLKIQRTQQEDSAVYLCASSLAGVLGNSPLHFGNGTRLTVT.